This entry is about one T cell receptor beta chain. The target antigen is unknown. These data are taken from a study of tumour-infiltrating T cells in Burkitt lymphoma. Across the whole study: All epidemiological Burkitt lymphoma subtypes were represented in the cohort. Survival, overall and progression-free, tracked with productive clonality.

V lost 2 bases, J lost 12 bases, and 11 bases lay in between. The CDR3 has 12 amino acids. Germline loops: CDR1 MGHRA, CDR2 YSYEKL. Points from the study as a whole: Several public clonotypes were shared across many Burkitt lymphoma patients.

Only in-frame clones appear in the TCRdb table, and some are missing; sequencing was by immunoSEQ multiplex PCR. The repertoire holds just under 2,500 clones, with roughly 15% as singletons. This rearrangement joins TRBV4-1 to TRBJ2-1; D might be TRBD1 (6 bases). The TCR comes from a human donor with Burkitt lymphoma. The sequenced material came from tumor tissue. The chain's CDR3 is CASSQQYRVQFF. The CDR3 bases are TGCGCCAGCAGCCAACAATACAGGGTGCAGTTCTTC.